This TCR beta chain stems from a study of shared clonotypes between healthy human individuals. Produced via immunoSEQ multiplex PCR; TCRdb's table is partial and in-frame only. The data show about 110,000 clones, about 63% seen once. This clone appeared a few times. V gave up 1 base and J gave up 1 base; unmatched junction bases: 4. Germline loops: CDR1 SGHTA, CDR2 FQGNSA. There are 16 residues in the CDR3. This sequence originates from a woman aged 30 to 39 in good health. The sample comprised memory CD8+ T cells sorted from blood. Regarding subset: CD45RO+ cells pooled with CCR7-negative TemRA cells. V and J are TRBV7-2 and TRBJ2-7; TRBD2 matches at 10 bases. As DNA, the CDR3 is TGTGCCAGCAGCTTAGGCGGTAGCGGGAGGTCCTACGAGCAGTACTTC. Translation: CASSLGGSGRSYEQYF.